Presented here are 10 T cell receptor beta chains from one specimen sequenced in a study of a mutant IDH1 vaccine in newly diagnosed glioma. Regarding time point: week 11, during vaccination. Every vaccine dose comprised 300 ug of mutant IDH1 20-mer peptide plus topical imiquimod. The repertoire was sequenced with immunoSEQ multiplex PCR; TCRdb's copy has only in-frame clones and lacks some. The data hold some 60,000 clones, with 80% observed a single time. No cognate antigen is known for these TCRs. The sample here was PBMCs, taken from a glioma patient whose treatment included an IDH1 peptide vaccine. All receptors come from a man aged 45-65 years with glioma.

The chain carries TRBV19 and TRBJ2-1; possible D gene TRBD1, 5 bases. CDR3 length: 13 residues. V lost 3 bases and J lost 9, with 12 bases in between. Per the germline V gene, CDR1 is LNHDA and CDR2 is SQIVND (reference sequence). The CDR3, as DNA: TGTGCCAGTAGTATTCTTGATGGGGCTGAGCAGTTCTTC. The encoded protein is CASSILDGAEQFF.

The J gene is TRBJ1-4, the V gene TRBV6-8; D is uncertain. The germline CDR1 and CDR2 sequences are MNHGY and SAAAGT. The V end was cut by 8 bases, the J end by 0 bases, with 13 bases between. The CDR3 contains 15 residues. CDR3 residues: CASWDGPTTNEKLFF. CDR3 bases: TGTGCCAGCTGGGATGGGCCGACAACTAATGAAAAACTGTTTTTT.

The chain couples TRBV7-9 to TRBJ2-2, with D uncertain. CDR1 is SEHNR and CDR2 is FQNEAQ in the germline V gene (reference sequence). Trimming took 3 bases from V and 3 from J, leaving 8 bases between them. This CDR3 spans 14 amino acids. The CDR3: CASSLTAYTGELFF. The CDR3 DNA is TGTGCCAGCAGCTTGACTGCTTACACCGGGGAGCTGTTTTTT.

The genes are TRBV7-2 and TRBJ2-5, with 9 bases fitting TRBD2. Unmatched junction bases numbered 14, after V lost 4 bases and J lost 5 bases. This CDR3 contains 17 residues. The germline CDR1 and CDR2 sequences are SGHTA and FQGNSA. The CDR3 region is CASSSRGGRAGWETQYF. The CDR3 region has the DNA TGTGCCAGCAGCTCAAGAGGCGGGAGGGCGGGGTGGGAGACCCAGTACTTC.

The genes are TRBV6-5 and TRBJ1-1; D is undetermined. Germline CDR1 reads MNHEY; CDR2 reads SVGAGI. V was clipped by 5 bases and J by 2 bases, with 12 bases between them. The CDR3 extends over 14 amino acids. The DNA of the CDR3 is TGTGCCAGCAGTCCTCGACGGGGAAACACTGAAGCTTTCTTT. This translates into CASSPRRGNTEAFF.

The chain joins TRBV7-2 to TRBJ2-1; tentatively, D is TRBD1 (7 bases). V lost 6 bases and J 8 bases, leaving 17 bases between the germline ends. The length of the CDR3 is 14 residues. CDR1 and CDR2 (germline): SGHTA, FQGNSA. The CDR3 DNA is TGTGCCAGCAGGGAGGGGGCTGGTAATGATGAGCAGTTCTTC. It codes for CASREGAGNDEQFF.

The V call is TRBV11-2, the J call TRBJ2-7, with unresolved D. Trimming removed 4 bases at V and 1 base at J, with 5 bases between. Germline V gene data show CDR1 as SGHAT and CDR2 as FQNNGV. The CDR3 length is 12 residues. CDR3 in DNA: TGTGCCAGCAGCTCCCAATCCTACGAGCAGTACTTC. This encodes CASSSQSYEQYF.

The V and J genes are TRBV5-8 and TRBJ1-5; D is uncertain. V gave up 4 bases and J gave up 8 bases, with 13 bases separating them. Germline V gives CDR1 SGHTS, CDR2 YDEGEE. The CDR3 extends over 13 amino acids. CDR3 DNA: TGTGCCAGCAGCCCCCGGACCGCTAAGCCCCAGCATTTT. Protein: CASSPRTAKPQHF.

The V and J genes are TRBV19 and TRBJ2-5; 8 bases fit TRBD1. The length of the CDR3 is 15 residues. CDR1 is LNHDA, CDR2 SQIVND, per germline (reference sequence). The V and J ends lost 4 bases and 1 base, in that order; junction bases with no gene match: 5. The CDR3 region is CASSRRTGRQETQYF. The DNA of the CDR3 is TGTGCCAGTAGTAGGAGGACAGGGCGCCAAGAGACCCAGTACTTC. The variable domain in full, with the rest retrieved from reference TRBV19 and TRBJ2-5, is DGGITQSPKYLFRKEGQNVTLSCEQNLNHDAMYWYRQDPGQGLRLIYYSQIVNDFQKGDIAEGYSVSREKKESFPLTVTSAQKNPTAFYLCASSRRTGRQETQYFGPGTRLLVL.

By sample fraction, this clone is medium-sized (0.01 to 0.1%). This chain links TRBV30 with TRBJ1-4; D gene unclear. Deletions cut 2 bases from V and 4 bases from J, with 8 bases between. Germline CDR1 reads GTSNPN; CDR2 reads SVGIG (reference sequence). The CDR3 runs 13 residues. CDR3 sequence: CAWSYRGNEKLFF. Here the CDR3 DNA reads TGTGCCTGGAGTTACCGGGGTAATGAAAAACTGTTTTTT.